This T cell receptor beta chain was identified during a study of T cells in Graves' hyperthyroidism and ophthalmopathy. Researchers amplified the TCR beta CDR3 regions from RNA transcripts. HTBI primers drove first-round RT-PCR of the TCR CDR3. TCRdb processed the multiplex PCR reads anew with MiXCR; each CDR3 protein has one entry. Of 550,000 to 700,000 distinct CDR3 sequences in the sample, around 15% were seen once. In its sample, this clonotype was seen many times. Fresh 10 ml peripheral blood yielded PBMCs. Germline CDR1 MNHEY, CDR2 SMNVEV (reference sequence). Trimming pared 3 bases from V and 0 bases from J, leaving 12 bases between. The CDR3 length is 15 residues.

Material: blood. This clonotype was obtained from a woman aged 35 to 49 with Graves' ophthalmopathy. The chain combines TRBV27 with TRBJ2-7; D might be TRBD2 (5 bases). In nucleotides, the CDR3 is TGTGCCAGCAGTTTCCGAGGACTCTCCTCCTACGAGCAGTACTTC. Amino acid sequence: CASSFRGLSSYEQYF.